One and the same sample provided the 20 T cell receptor beta chains below, sequenced in a study of early T cells in non-severe SARS-CoV-2 infection. TCRdb processed the 5' RACE reads anew with MiXCR; each CDR3 protein has one entry. The sample has roughly 29,000 distinct CDR3 sequences, roughly 3% seen once. Sequences were obtained from whole blood. These receptor sequences come from an adult who was a healthcare worker with PCR-confirmed SARS-CoV-2 infection or an uninfected control (not recorded which).

This clonotype came up many times. J is TRBJ2-3 and V is TRBV6-6; 8 nucleotides match TRBD2. The CDR3 runs to 14 residues. Trimming at V came to 8 bases and at J to 0 bases, leaving 4 bases not matched to a gene. Germline CDR1 and CDR2: MNHNY and SVGAGI (reference sequence). The CDR3 sequence: CASVAGGSTDTQYF. In nucleotides, the CDR3 is TGTGCCAGCGTGGCGGGGGGTAGCACAGATACGCAGTATTTT.

This clonotype showed up many times. The chain links TRBV11-2 to TRBJ2-3; 7 bases match TRBD1. CDR3 length: 16 amino acids. The germline V gene encodes CDR1 SGHAT and CDR2 FQNNGV. V dropped 7 bases and J dropped 6; count of bases not matched to a gene: 16. CDR3 protein: CASTHEGAVSVDTQYF. The CDR3 DNA follows: TGTGCCAGCACCCATGAGGGGGCGGTGAGTGTGGATACGCAGTATTTT.

This clonotype was recorded at least ten times. This chain uses TRBV2 with TRBJ2-3; 8 bases fit TRBD2. The CDR3 is made up of 14 amino acids. Trimming took 6 bases from V and 2 from J; bases not matched to a gene: 4. Per the germline V gene, CDR1 is SNHLY and CDR2 is FYNNEI. The CDR3 protein is CASSTLADTDTQYF. The CDR3 DNA reads TGTGCCAGCAGCACACTAGCGGACACAGATACGCAGTATTTT.

In its sample, this clonotype was seen many times. The chain recombines TRBV2 with TRBJ1-5; 12 bases are shared with TRBD1. V lost 7 bases, J lost 6 bases, and 4 bases stayed unmatched. CDR3 length: 14 residues. Germline CDR1 SNHLY, CDR2 FYNNEI. The CDR3 nucleotides read TGTGCCAGCATGGGACAGGGGGCGACTCAGCCCCAGCATTTT. Translated: CASMGQGATQPQHF.

In this sample, this clonotype turned up many times. The J gene is TRBJ1-1, the V gene TRBV20-1, with TRBD1 matching 10 bases. Germline-derived CDR1 and CDR2 are DFQATT and SNEGSKA (reference sequence). The CDR3 length is 15 residues. With V trimmed by 0 bases and J by 5 bases, 6 bases remained unmatched. This CDR3 is CSARDHGQGGTEAFF. The DNA of the CDR3 is TGCAGTGCTAGAGACCACGGACAGGGGGGGACTGAAGCTTTCTTT.

This clonotype was counted only a few times. The chain couples TRBV18 to TRBJ2-2; D is undetermined. V lost 2 bases and J 0 bases, leaving 4 bases between the germline ends. The CDR3 is 14 amino acids. CDR1 KGHSH and CDR2 LQKENI come from the germline V gene. CDR3 DNA sequence: TGTGCCAGCTCACCATCAGCGAACACCGGGGAGCTGTTTTTT. Amino acid sequence: CASSPSANTGELFF.

The table lists this clonotype with many counts. The V call is TRBV29-1, the J call TRBJ2-3; 8 positions agree with TRBD1. Trimming cost V 4 bases and J 1 base; bases outside gene matches: 13. The CDR3 has 17 amino acids. The germline gives CDR1 SQVTM, CDR2 ANQGSEA. CDR3 bases: TGCAGCGTTGGGAGGCAGGGGGCCACGAGAGGCACAGATACGCAGTATTTT. It yields the protein CSVGRQGATRGTDTQYF.

This clonotype was detected ten times or more. V is TRBV11-3 and J is TRBJ2-5, with 14 nucleotides matching TRBD2. Germline CDR1 SGHNT, CDR2 YENEEA. The V and J ends lost 4 bases and 2 bases, in that order; junction bases with no gene match: 3. The length of the CDR3 is 16 residues. The CDR3 region is CASSWGLAGAQETQYF. Written as DNA, the CDR3 is TGTGCCAGCAGCTGGGGACTAGCGGGGGCTCAAGAGACCCAGTACTTC. The full variable domain, in which reference TRBV11-3 and TRBJ2-5 provide the parts outside the CDR3, is EAGVVQSPRYKIIEKKQPVAFWCNPISGHNTLYWYLQNLGQGPELLIRYENEEAVDDSQLPKDRFSAERLKGVDSTLKIQPAELGDSAVYLCASSWGLAGAQETQYFGPGTRLLVL.

This clonotype was seen repeatedly, ten times or more. This sequence joins TRBV12-3 or TRBV12-4 and TRBJ2-1; no clear D. The CDR3 sequence is 15 residues long. Trimming stripped 1 base from V and 7 bases from J, with 14 bases between. The CDR3 is CASSLGAIHRNEQFF. DNA of the CDR3: TGTGCCAGCAGTTTAGGTGCTATACATAGGAATGAGCAGTTCTTC.

The sample holds many counts of this clonotype. The gene calls are TRBV10-3 and TRBJ2-1, with TRBD1 identical over 7 bases. The V gene's germline CDR1 is ENHRY and CDR2 SYGVKD. The CDR3 covers 15 residues. Losses at the gene ends were 3 bases for V and 4 bases for J; bases not matched to a gene: 6. The CDR3 DNA is TGTGCCATCAGTGAAGAGCCGGGACAGTACAATGAGCAGTTCTTC. Its translation is CAISEEPGQYNEQFF.

This clonotype has at least ten counts. This rearrangement joins TRBV2 to TRBJ2-2; no clear D gene. V was clipped by 7 bases and J by 0 bases, with 9 bases between them. The CDR3 contains 14 residues. Germline CDR1 SNHLY, CDR2 FYNNEI. The CDR3 bases are TGTGCCAGCAAGTGGGCCCCGAACACCGGGGAGCTGTTTTTT. As protein: CASKWAPNTGELFF.

This clonotype occurred many times. The chain combines TRBV7-2 with TRBJ1-2; D is ambiguous. The CDR3 runs to 15 residues. V lost 5 bases and J 3 bases, leaving 16 bases between the germline ends. Germline-derived CDR1 and CDR2 are SGHTA and FQGNSA. The CDR3 DNA follows: TGTGCCAGCAGCGACATTGCCCGGGCCTACTATGGCTACACCTTC. Amino acid sequence: CASSDIARAYYGYTF.

This clonotype was seen many times. This sequence joins TRBV30 and TRBJ1-2; no reliable D call. Deletions cut 3 bases from V and 3 bases from J, with 14 bases between. There are 14 residues in the CDR3. Germline V gene data show CDR1 as GTSNPN and CDR2 as SVGIG (reference sequence). CDR3 in DNA: TGTGCCTGGAGGGAGACCGGGAACTACTATGGCTACACCTTC. The encoded protein is CAWRETGNYYGYTF.

This clonotype was observed many times. The chain employs TRBV20-1 and TRBJ2-1; TRBD2 agrees at 10 bases. The CDR3 is made up of 14 amino acids. Per germline, CDR1 DFQATT and CDR2 SNEGSKA (reference sequence). V was clipped by 5 bases and J by 4 bases; unmatched bases: 5. In nucleotides, the CDR3 is TGCAGTGCTCAGACTAGCGGGCCTTACAATGAGCAGTTCTTC. This codes for CSAQTSGPYNEQFF.

By its share, this clonotype is medium-sized (0.01 to 0.1%). This rearrangement joins TRBV6-5 to TRBJ1-1; a possible D gene is TRBD1 (5 bases). From germline, CDR1 is MNHEY and CDR2 SVGAGI. V gave up 6 bases and J gave up 2 bases, with 7 bases separating them. CDR3 length: 12 amino acids. CDR3 amino acids: CASSRDNTEAFF. The CDR3 bases are TGTGCCAGCAGCAGGGATAACACTGAAGCTTTCTTT.

This clonotype appeared many times. The rearrangement joins TRBV3-1 to TRBJ1-4; D remains ambiguous. Germline assignment: CDR1 LGHDT and CDR2 YNNKEL (reference sequence). V gave up 1 base and J gave up 1 base, with 1 base separating them. The CDR3 sequence is 13 residues long. The CDR3 DNA is TGTGCCAGCAGCCAAGGAACTAATGAAAAACTGTTTTTT. Protein product: CASSQGTNEKLFF.

This clonotype appeared many times. The chain employs TRBV21-1 and TRBJ2-7; TRBD2 was called by the table and not checked on the DNA. TRBV21-1 corresponds to a pseudogene. CDR3 length: 15 amino acids. The CDR3 bases are TGTGCCAGCACCCTAGGGGCTAGCGGGGTCGACGAGCAGTACGTC. This sequence encodes CASTLGASGVDEQYV.

By proportion, this clonotype is medium-sized. The germline gene is not matched at one end of the junction; a read error may be the cause. The chain links TRBV12-5 to TRBJ1-1; TRBD1 aligns across 10 bases. The germline gives CDR1 LGHNT, CDR2 FRNRAP. The length of the CDR3 is 17 residues. CDR3 in DNA: TGTGCTAGTGGTTTGATCCGGGACAGGGGCCGCGGCACTGAAGTTTTCTTT. Its translation: CASGLIRDRGRGTEVFF.

In this sample, this clonotype turned up many times. The V and J genes are TRBV20-1 and TRBJ1-1, with 7 positions matching TRBD1. The V gene's germline CDR1 is DFQATT and CDR2 SNEGSKA (reference sequence). J gave up 6 bases and V 7 bases, and 17 bases lay outside the gene matches. The CDR3 spans 15 residues. The DNA for the CDR3 is TGCAGTGTCAGAGACCCGGCAGGGGGTTCCGCTGAAGCTTTCTTT. It specifies CSVRDPAGGSAEAFF.

The sample holds many counts of this clonotype. The J gene is TRBJ1-6, the V gene TRBV30, with 8 bases lining up with TRBD1. The CDR3 is 13 residues long. V was clipped by 5 bases and J by 10 bases; unmatched bases: 7. CDR1 is GTSNPN and CDR2 is SVGIG in the germline V gene (reference sequence). Here the CDR3 DNA reads TGTGCCTGGCGTGACAGGGGAAGCTCACCCCTCCACTTT. As protein: CAWRDRGSSPLHF.